This TCR beta chain was identified during a study of T cells in Graves' hyperthyroidism and ophthalmopathy. Used for diagnoses were clinical symptoms, serum thyroxine and TRAb, thyroid ultrasound and orbital computed tomography. V gave up 7 bases and J gave up 8 bases, with 21 bases separating them. This CDR3 is 16 amino acids long. Germline-derived CDR1 and CDR2 are SNHLY and FYNNEI. This clonotype was observed at least ten times. Its antigen is unknown. Findings and caveats of the study: Most clonotypes that expanded in the thyroid above 0.001 also showed up in blood.

RNA transcripts served as the template for amplifying TCR beta CDR3 regions. The TCR CDR3 was amplified in a first-round RT-PCR using the HTBI primer set. From the multiplex PCR reads, TCRdb called clonotypes with MiXCR, one entry per CDR3 protein. The profile covers roughly 510,000 distinct CDR3 sequences, with 46% appearing a single time and about 43% taken by the ten largest. The clonotype was recovered from an adult woman with Graves' disease, either hyperthyroidism or ophthalmopathy (not recorded which). The rearrangement uses TRBV2 and TRBJ1-6; a possible D gene is TRBD1 (5 bases). Sequenced material: peripheral blood or thyroid tissue (not recorded which). The CDR3 sequence: CASNDPGSPGDSPLHF. The CDR3 DNA is TGTGCCAGCAATGACCCAGGGTCCCCCGGGGATTCACCCCTCCACTTT.